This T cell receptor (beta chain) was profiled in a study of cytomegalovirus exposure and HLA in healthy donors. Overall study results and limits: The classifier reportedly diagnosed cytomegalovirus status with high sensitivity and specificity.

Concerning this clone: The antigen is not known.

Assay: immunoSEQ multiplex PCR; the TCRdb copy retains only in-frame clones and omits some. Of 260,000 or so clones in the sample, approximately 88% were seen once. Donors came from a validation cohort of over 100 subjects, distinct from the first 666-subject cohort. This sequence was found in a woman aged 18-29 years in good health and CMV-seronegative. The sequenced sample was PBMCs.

CDR3 region: CASSLAGGKREGSYEQYF. In DNA form, the CDR3 reads TGCGCCAGCAGCTTGGCCGGGGGGAAGCGGGAGGGCTCCTACGAGCAGTACTTC. This chain joins TRBV5-1 and TRBJ2-7; 10 nucleotides line up with TRBD2. The junction had 9 bases not matched to a gene; V was cut back by 0 bases and J by 0 bases. CDR1 SGHRS and CDR2 YFSETQ come from the germline V gene. This CDR3 is built from 18 residues.